The 6 T cell receptor beta chains presented below share a single source sample, sequenced in a study of response to subunit inactivated influenza vaccine. TCRdb ran MiXCR on the RT-PCR reads and lists one entry per CDR3 protein. The sample holds 550,000 to 800,000 distinct CDR3 sequences, about 14% seen once. The sequencing here drew on PBMCs from blood, taken approximately 15 days before vaccination. These TCRs come from a man in his forties or fifties who received an inactivated influenza vaccine.

This rearrangement joins TRBV6-2 or TRBV6-3 to TRBJ2-7; D not resolved. Germline lookup yields CDR1 MNHEY and CDR2 SVGEGT. The CDR3 has 13 amino acids. Trimming cost V 5 bases and J 3 bases, with 11 bases left between them. The CDR3 reads CASSDDPLYEQYF. CDR3 bases: TGTGCCAGCAGTGACGACCCGCTCTACGAGCAGTACTTC.

This clonotype was counted between two and nine times. The rearrangement uses TRBV5-1 and TRBJ1-2; D possibly corresponds to TRBD1 (6 bases). Trimming pared 4 bases from V and 4 bases from J, leaving 20 bases between. Germline V gives CDR1 SGHRS, CDR2 YFSETQ. This CDR3 region has 16 residues. The CDR3 reads CASSPTTTGLGYGYTF. The CDR3 DNA follows: TGCGCCAGCAGCCCGACCACCACAGGGTTGGGCTATGGCTACACCTTC.

There are a few counts of this clonotype. V is TRBV4-3 and J is TRBJ2-1; TRBD2 matches 8 bases. Trimming cost V 4 bases and J 2 bases; bases outside gene matches: 7. This CDR3 region has 16 residues. Germline V CDR1 and CDR2: LGHNA, YSLEER. The CDR3 loop reads CASSPTILAAYNEQFF. The CDR3 DNA reads TGCGCCAGCAGCCCGACAATACTAGCGGCCTACAATGAGCAGTTCTTC.

By share, this clonotype counts as medium-sized. The chain carries TRBV11-2 and TRBJ1-1; no definite D call. CDR3 length equals 14 residues. Trimming cost V 6 bases and J 0 bases, with 11 bases left between them. The germline gives CDR1 SGHAT, CDR2 FQNNGV. CDR3 nucleotides: TGTGCCAGCAGTCGGACCCCTTTGAACACTGAAGCTTTCTTT. Protein product: CASSRTPLNTEAFF.

This clonotype was detected a few times. The chain employs TRBV29-1 and TRBJ1-2, with D possibly being TRBD1 (5 bases). CDR3 length: 18 residues. From germline, CDR1 is SQVTM and CDR2 ANQGSEA. Trimming shortened V by 2 bases and J by 0 bases, and 22 bases separated the two germline ends. The CDR3 sequence: CSVEIPKGRVESNYGYTF. CDR3 DNA sequence: TGCAGCGTTGAAATTCCAAAGGGCAGGGTGGAGTCTAACTATGGCTACACCTTC.

On this clonotype itself: This may stem from a read error, because a much larger clone lies one nucleotide away. The rearrangement joins TRBV4-1 to TRBJ1-2; D is uncertain. CDR1 MGHRA and CDR2 YSYEKL come from the germline V gene. The CDR3 consists of 16 residues. V lost 3 bases and J 0 bases, leaving 14 bases between the germline ends. For the CDR3, the DNA is TGCGCCAGCAGCCATAAAAAAGGTGGATCTAACTATGGCTACACCTTC. It is translated as CASSHKKGGSNYGYTF.